Described below is a single TCR beta chain sequence and its context. Antigen unknown. TCRdb's table, derived via immunoSEQ multiplex PCR, lists solely in-frame clones and lacks some. The table includes 95,000 to 150,000 clones, around 86% detected once. The sample originates from a study of T cell responses to AZD1222 COVID-19 vaccine. Background on the study: Timing groups of about 4 and about 12 weeks for second doses were pooled.

Germline values: CDR1 LNHDA, CDR2 SQIVND (reference sequence). The CDR3 contains 18 residues. Trimming removed 0 bases from V and 2 bases from J, with 19 bases in between. General study points: Scientists sampled the repertoires only once the peak T cell response had passed. Recipients of two AZD1222 doses showed rising Spike-specific TCR breadth and depth.

The rearrangement links TRBV19 to TRBJ1-2; D is possibly TRBD1 (6 bases). Here the sequenced sample was peripheral blood, taken on day 0 of AZD1222 vaccination. This TCR was recovered from an adult in good health. CDR3: CASSIDPGTKSINYGYTF. The CDR3, as DNA: TGTGCCAGTAGTATAGATCCCGGGACAAAGTCTATCAACTATGGCTACACCTTC. Based on the CDR3 plus reference TRBV19 and TRBJ1-2, the full variable domain is DGGITQSPKYLFRKEGQNVTLSCEQNLNHDAMYWYRQDPGQGLRLIYYSQIVNDFQKGDIAEGYSVSREKKESFPLTVTSAQKNPTAFYLCASSIDPGTKSINYGYTFGSGTRLTVV.